Listed below are T cell receptor beta chains from one sample, sequenced in a study of beta chain features in type 1 diabetes. Clones were sequenced by immunoSEQ multiplex PCR, and TCRdb holds only the in-frame ones, with some missing. The sample contains 600,000 to 750,000 clones, about an eighth of which appear only once. Material: naive CD4+ T cells from blood. The source of these receptors is a man younger than 40 with type 1 diabetes. CDR3s include the opening cysteine and the closing phenylalanine or tryptophan. The order of the fields is J gene, V gene, D gene, clone size, CDR3 protein, CDR3 DNA. The D gene is left open where the match is weak. Part of the rows lack a size; the others show once, few, many or a class for expanded clones.

J: TRBJ1-2
V: TRBV6-5
D: -
size: few
CDR3: CASSQTLVEGYTF
DNA: TGTGCCAGCAGCCAGACTCTCGTGGAAGGCTACACCTTC

J: TRBJ2-2
V: TRBV7-2
D: TRBD2
size: -
CDR3: CASSSTGTRAVRELFF
DNA: TGTGCCAGCAGCTCCACCGGGACTAGAGCCGTCCGGGAGCTGTTTTTT

J: TRBJ1-2
V: TRBV9
D: -
size: -
CDR3: CASSVAVGGQYGYTF
DNA: TGTGCCAGCAGCGTAGCTGTAGGGGGGCAATATGGCTACACCTTC

J: TRBJ2-2
V: TRBV7-2
D: TRBD1
size: few
CDR3: CASSFGQGGELFF
DNA: TGTGCCAGCAGCTTTGGACAGGGCGGGGAGCTGTTTTTT

J: TRBJ1-5
V: TRBV4-1
D: -
size: few
CDR3: CASSQSQVLRNQPQHF
DNA: TGCGCCAGCAGCCAATCCCAGGTGTTGCGCAATCAGCCCCAGCATTTT

J: TRBJ2-7
V: TRBV28
D: -
size: once
CDR3: CASSPQGGRYEQYF
DNA: TGTGCCAGCAGTCCACAGGGCGGGCGGTACGAGCAGTACTTC

J: TRBJ2-5
V: TRBV6-1
D: TRBD1
size: few
CDR3: CASIEGTGQETQYF
DNA: TGTGCCAGCATTGAGGGGACAGGCCAAGAGACCCAGTACTTC

J: TRBJ2-7
V: TRBV28
D: -
size: -
CDR3: CATYSPGTHPYEQYF
DNA: TGTGCCACTTATTCTCCCGGGACCCACCCCTACGAGCAGTACTTC

J: TRBJ2-5
V: TRBV5-4
D: -
size: -
CDR3: CASTPRDRKETQYF
DNA: TGTGCCAGCACCCCTCGAGACAGGAAAGAGACCCAGTACTTC

J: TRBJ2-2
V: TRBV2
D: -
size: few
CDR3: CASSELTGELFF
DNA: TGTGCCAGCAGTGAACTTACCGGGGAGCTGTTTTTT

J: TRBJ2-1
V: TRBV11-2
D: TRBD2
size: few
CDR3: CASSLGGGLSSYNEQFF
DNA: TGTGCCAGCAGCTTAGGGGGAGGGCTTAGCTCCTACAATGAGCAGTTCTTC

J: TRBJ1-2
V: TRBV6-6
D: -
size: few
CDR3: CASRWEQGGYTF
DNA: TGTGCCAGCAGATGGGAGCAGGGTGGCTACACCTTC

J: TRBJ1-3
V: TRBV4-3
D: -
size: few
CDR3: CASSQEGGVVDGNTIYF
DNA: TGCGCCAGCAGCCAAGAAGGGGGAGTAGTGGATGGAAACACCATATATTTT

J: TRBJ2-1
V: TRBV6-5
D: -
size: few
CDR3: CASSYSKGYEQFF
DNA: TGTGCCAGCAGTTACTCGAAAGGGTATGAGCAGTTCTTC

J: TRBJ2-7
V: TRBV2
D: -
size: few
CDR3: CASNRDIAYEQYF
DNA: TGTGCCAGCAATAGGGACATCGCCTACGAGCAGTACTTC

J: TRBJ2-4
V: TRBV5-6
D: -
size: -
CDR3: CASSLRLEENIQYF
DNA: TGTGCCAGCAGCTTGAGGCTAGAGGAAAACATTCAGTACTTC

J: TRBJ1-2
V: TRBV6-6
D: TRBD1
size: few
CDR3: CASSATGDYGYTF
DNA: TGTGCCAGCAGTGCGACAGGGGACTATGGCTACACCTTC

J: TRBJ2-7
V: TRBV19
D: TRBD1
size: -
CDR3: CASSHRDRGNEQYF
DNA: TGTGCCAGTAGTCACCGGGACAGGGGAAACGAGCAGTACTTC

J: TRBJ1-1
V: TRBV6-5
D: -
size: -
CDR3: CASLPREENTEAFF
DNA: TGTGCCAGCCTGCCTAGGGAGGAAAACACTGAAGCTTTCTTT

J: TRBJ2-1
V: TRBV7-8
D: -
size: few
CDR3: CASSLDGLARNEQFF
DNA: TGTGCCAGCAGCTTAGACGGATTAGCGAGGAATGAGCAGTTCTTC

J: TRBJ2-3
V: TRBV29-1
D: -
size: few
CDR3: CSVTYTPSTDAQYF
DNA: TGCAGCGTGACTTACACCCCTAGCACAGATGCGCAGTATTTT

J: TRBJ1-2
V: TRBV2
D: -
size: -
CDR3: CASSRDELYGYTF
DNA: TGTGCCAGCAGCCGGGACGAGCTCTATGGCTACACCTTC

J: TRBJ1-6
V: TRBV18
D: -
size: few
CDR3: CASSPPSGENSPLHF
DNA: TGTGCCAGCTCACCGCCTTCGGGGGAGAATTCACCCCTCCACTTT

J: TRBJ2-7
V: TRBV29-1
D: -
size: -
CDR3: CSVGRGAYEQYF
DNA: TGCAGCGTTGGAAGGGGGGCCTACGAGCAGTACTTC

J: TRBJ1-2
V: TRBV4-2
D: TRBD1
size: -
CDR3: CASTQESGQGYGYTF
DNA: TGTGCCAGCACACAAGAATCGGGACAGGGATATGGCTACACCTTC

J: TRBJ1-4
V: TRBV5-4
D: -
size: -
CDR3: CASSQPGGRGEKLFF
DNA: TGTGCCAGCAGTCAACCCGGTGGGCGGGGTGAAAAACTGTTTTTT

J: TRBJ2-1
V: TRBV19
D: TRBD1
size: few
CDR3: CATTRGQVYNEQFF
DNA: TGTGCCACTACAAGGGGGCAGGTTTACAATGAGCAGTTCTTC

J: TRBJ1-5
V: TRBV15
D: -
size: -
CDR3: CATSRAGPQHF
DNA: TGTGCCACCAGCCGGGCAGGGCCCCAGCATTTT

J: TRBJ2-5
V: TRBV9
D: -
size: -
CDR3: CASSFTDNPETQYF
DNA: TGTGCCAGCAGCTTCACGGACAATCCAGAGACCCAGTACTTC

J: TRBJ2-6
V: TRBV5-4
D: TRBD1
size: -
CDR3: CASSPQGTTSGANVLTF
DNA: TGTGCCAGCAGCCCACAGGGGACAACCTCTGGGGCCAACGTCCTGACTTTC

J: TRBJ2-3
V: TRBV18
D: -
size: -
CDR3: CASSPLRDIVSRDTQYF
DNA: TGTGCCAGCTCACCACTGAGGGACATCGTAAGTCGAGATACGCAGTATTTT

J: TRBJ2-3
V: TRBV9
D: TRBD2
size: once
CDR3: CASSEGLAPRSQYF
DNA: TGTGCCAGCAGCGAGGGACTAGCGCCCCGTTCGCAGTATTTT

J: TRBJ2-7
V: TRBV11-3
D: TRBD2
size: -
CDR3: CASSLGGLADEQYF
DNA: TGTGCCAGCAGCTTAGGTGGACTAGCGGACGAGCAGTACTTC

J: TRBJ1-3
V: TRBV9
D: -
size: few
CDR3: CASSVGGGTSGNTIYF
DNA: TGTGCCAGCAGCGTAGGAGGAGGGACCTCTGGAAACACCATATATTTT

J: TRBJ2-5
V: TRBV5-1
D: -
size: -
CDR3: CASSLVGLQETQYF
DNA: TGCGCCAGCAGCTTGGTAGGACTCCAAGAGACCCAGTACTTC

J: TRBJ2-7
V: TRBV28
D: TRBD1
size: -
CDR3: CASSPGQATYEQYF
DNA: TGTGCCAGCAGTCCGGGACAGGCTACCTACGAGCAGTACTTC

J: TRBJ2-2
V: TRBV7-9
D: -
size: -
CDR3: CASSHEGAGELFF
DNA: TGTGCCAGCAGCCACGAGGGGGCCGGGGAGCTGTTTTTT

J: TRBJ1-2
V: TRBV9
D: -
size: few
CDR3: CASSVDPGANYGYTF
DNA: TGTGCCAGCAGCGTAGACCCAGGGGCTAACTATGGCTACACCTTC

J: TRBJ1-4
V: TRBV4-2
D: -
size: few
CDR3: CASSREDGRQEKLFF
DNA: TGTGCCAGCAGCCGGGAGGACGGGCGGCAAGAAAAACTGTTTTTT

J: TRBJ1-1
V: TRBV9
D: TRBD1
size: few
CDR3: CASSGGQGFTEAFF
DNA: TGTGCCAGCAGCGGTGGACAGGGGTTCACTGAAGCTTTCTTT

J: TRBJ2-1
V: TRBV2
D: -
size: -
CDR3: CAEKNYNEQFF
DNA: TGTGCCGAGAAAAACTACAATGAGCAGTTCTTC

J: TRBJ1-2
V: TRBV18
D: -
size: -
CDR3: CASSPPDNYGYTF
DNA: TGTGCCAGCTCACCCCCGGACAACTATGGCTACACCTTC

J: TRBJ1-6
V: TRBV5-6
D: TRBD1
size: few
CDR3: CASSLGGTGVSPLHF
DNA: TGTGCCAGCAGCTTAGGCGGGACAGGGGTTTCACCCCTCCACTTT

J: TRBJ2-5
V: TRBV10-3
D: -
size: -
CDR3: CAISESKTDVQETQYF
DNA: TGTGCCATCAGTGAGTCGAAAACAGACGTACAAGAGACCCAGTACTTC

J: TRBJ2-5
V: TRBV28
D: TRBD2
size: -
CDR3: CASSSALAGGPETQYF
DNA: TGTGCCAGCAGTTCGGCACTAGCGGGGGGGCCAGAGACCCAGTACTTC

J: TRBJ2-3
V: TRBV25-1
D: TRBD2
size: few
CDR3: CASSDSGGSGSTDTQYF
DNA: TGTGCCAGCAGTGATTCCGGGGGTAGCGGGAGCACAGATACGCAGTATTTT